Listed below are T cell receptor beta chains from one sample, sequenced in a study of T cells after yellow fever vaccination. Using its own MiXCR run on the 5' RACE reads, TCRdb lists one record per CDR3 protein. This sample has 300,000 to 400,000 distinct CDR3 sequences; around 12% occur once, and the top ten carry 3.2%. This sample comprised CD4+ T cells sorted from PBMCs, obtained 15 days after the yellow fever booster vaccination. These receptors all come from a man younger than 35 who received the YFV17D yellow fever vaccine. The CDR3 runs from the conserved cysteine through the conserved F or W. The D gene is left open where the match is weak. The size of a clone is reported for some rows only, either as once, few or many, or as a class for expanded clones.

clone_size	d_call	j_call	v_call	cdr3_nt	cdr3_aa
few	-	TRBJ2-1	TRBV7-3	TGTGCCAGCAGCTTAACGGGGGCAGCTGAGCAGTTCTTC	CASSLTGAAEQFF
few	-	TRBJ2-7	TRBV7-2	TGTGCCAGCAGCTTGCGCCAGGGATGGTACGAGCAGTACTTC	CASSLRQGWYEQYF
many	-	TRBJ2-3	TRBV7-2	TGTGCCAGCAGACACCCCTCACACACAGATACGCAGTATTTT	CASRHPSHTDTQYF
few	-	TRBJ2-2	TRBV7-2	TGTGCCAGCAGCTTAAGGACAGCCGGGGAGCTGTTTTTT	CASSLRTAGELFF
few	TRBD1	TRBJ2-1	TRBV3-1	TGTGCCAGCAGCCGGAAGGGGGCAGGGTCCTACAATGAGCAGTTCTTC	CASSRKGAGSYNEQFF
few	-	TRBJ1-1	TRBV29-1	TGCAGCGTTGTGCAGGTCGAGGCAGGGTTCTTT	CSVVQVEAGFF
many	-	TRBJ2-7	TRBV4-2	TGTGCCAGCAGCCAAGAGTGGGCCGGAAACTCCTACGAGCAGTACTTC	CASSQEWAGNSYEQYF
many	-	TRBJ2-7	TRBV6-5	TGTGCCAGCAGTTACTCTCCGACATACCTCTACGAGCAGTACTTC	CASSYSPTYLYEQYF
few	TRBD2	TRBJ2-2	TRBV6-7	TGTGCCAGCAGTTACTCGAATCGGCTAGCGGGCGCGAACACCGGGGAGCTGTTTTTT	CASSYSNRLAGANTGELFF
-	-	TRBJ1-2	TRBV7-2	TGTGCCAGCAGCTTAGGTGCGGTCATCCTCTATGGCTACACCTTC	CASSLGAVILYGYTF
-	TRBD1	TRBJ2-7	TRBV12-3/TRBV12-4	TGTGCCAGCAGTCTGGGACAGCATGACTACGAGCAGTACTTC	CASSLGQHDYEQYF
-	-	TRBJ1-1	TRBV15	TGTGCCACCAGCAGAGATCTAATCGCGGAAGCTTTCTTT	CATSRDLIAEAFF
-	-	TRBJ2-7	TRBV6-1	TGTGCCAGCAGTGAAAATCCTAGCAGGGAGCAGTACTTC	CASSENPSREQYF
few	TRBD1	TRBJ1-1	TRBV7-9	TGTGCCAGCAGCTTAGACCAACAGGGGCGCACTGAAGCTTTCTTT	CASSLDQQGRTEAFF
-	TRBD1	TRBJ1-1	TRBV5-1	TGCGCCAGCAGCACATTCAGGGGGCGGGACACTGAAGCTTTCTTT	CASSTFRGRDTEAFF
many	-	TRBJ1-6	TRBV3-1	TGTGCCAGCAGCCAACAGGGTAGGAATTCACCCCTCCACTTT	CASSQQGRNSPLHF
many	TRBD2	TRBJ2-1	TRBV28	TGTGCCAGCAGGGCCCTATCCGGGACTAGCAACTACAATGAGCAGTTCTTC	CASRALSGTSNYNEQFF
-	-	TRBJ1-2	TRBV3-1	TGTGCCAGCAGCCACGACCCAGGCACAGGCGGGACCTTC	CASSHDPGTGGTF
few	-	TRBJ2-1	TRBV4-2	TGTGCCAGCAGCCCCTCTGTTGGCAACAATGAGCAGTTCTTC	CASSPSVGNNEQFF
many	TRBD2	TRBJ2-1	TRBV5-4	TGTGCCAGCAGAGCGGGGGGGCGGGGGAATGAGCAGTTCTTC	CASRAGGRGNEQFF
few	-	TRBJ1-3	TRBV11-2	TGTGCCAGCAGACGACCTGGGGGTCCCCTCTCTGGAAACACCATATATTTT	CASRRPGGPLSGNTIYF
many	-	TRBJ2-1	TRBV7-3	TGTGCCAGCAGCCTGTCCCCATTGGGCTTCTCGGGGAATGAGCAGTTCTTC	CASSLSPLGFSGNEQFF
once	TRBD1	TRBJ1-5	TRBV19	TGTGCCAGTAGTGACCCGGGACAGGGTTTTCAGCCCCAGCATTTT	CASSDPGQGFQPQHF
-	-	TRBJ1-6	TRBV7-2	TGTGCCAGCAGCTTAGATTGGGGGCAGGGAGACTCACCCCTCCACTTT	CASSLDWGQGDSPLHF
few	-	TRBJ2-7	TRBV5-1	TGCGCCAGCAGCTTGGTGGCTGGGACGGACACGACCACCTACGAGCAGTACTTC	CASSLVAGTDTTTYEQYF
few	-	TRBJ2-2	TRBV5-1	TGCGCCAGCAGCTTGGCCTCAGGCAGCGGCCATGGCACCGGGGAGCTGTTTTTT	CASSLASGSGHGTGELFF
-	TRBD1	TRBJ1-5	TRBV30	TGTGCCTGGAGTAGTTCAGGGGGGCAGCCCCAGCATTTT	CAWSSSGGQPQHF
-	-	TRBJ1-1	TRBV20-1	TGCAGTGCTAGATTGGAGCTAAGGGGCTCTGAAGCTTTCTTT	CSARLELRGSEAFF
few	TRBD2	TRBJ2-3	TRBV5-6	TGTGCCAGTCGGCGGGGGGCCACAGATACGCAGTATTTT	CASRRGATDTQYF
-	-	TRBJ2-2	TRBV4-3	TGCGCCAGCAGCCAAGGCTGGGGGCCCGAGGACACCGGGGAGCTGTTTTTT	CASSQGWGPEDTGELFF
many	-	TRBJ2-2	TRBV3-1	TGTGCCAGCAGCCAACACACCGGGGAGCTGTTTTTT	CASSQHTGELFF
few	-	TRBJ2-1	TRBV25-1	TGTGCCAGCAGTCCCCCCCTCCAATTATTAAATGAGCAGTTCTTC	CASSPPLQLLNEQFF
-	TRBD1	TRBJ1-3	TRBV10-3	TGTGCCATCTCCGGACAGGGTACGAACACCATATATTTT	CAISGQGTNTIYF
few	-	TRBJ2-5	TRBV29-1	TGCAGCGTTGTTGGGGGGTACGAGACCCAGTACTTC	CSVVGGYETQYF
few	-	TRBJ2-7	TRBV5-1	TGCGCCAGCAGCTTTATTGGCGGCGAGCAGTACTTC	CASSFIGGEQYF